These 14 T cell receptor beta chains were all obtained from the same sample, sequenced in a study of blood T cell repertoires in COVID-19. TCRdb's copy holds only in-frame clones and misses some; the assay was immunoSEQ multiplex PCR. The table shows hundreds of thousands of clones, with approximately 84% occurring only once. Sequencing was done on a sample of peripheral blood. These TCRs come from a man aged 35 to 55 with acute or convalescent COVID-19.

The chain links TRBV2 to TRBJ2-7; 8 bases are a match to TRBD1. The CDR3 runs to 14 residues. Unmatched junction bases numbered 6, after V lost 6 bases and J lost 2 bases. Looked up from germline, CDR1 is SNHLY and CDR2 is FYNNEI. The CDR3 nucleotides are TGTGCCAGCAGGAACCGGGACAGGACCTACGAGCAGTACTTC. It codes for CASRNRDRTYEQYF.

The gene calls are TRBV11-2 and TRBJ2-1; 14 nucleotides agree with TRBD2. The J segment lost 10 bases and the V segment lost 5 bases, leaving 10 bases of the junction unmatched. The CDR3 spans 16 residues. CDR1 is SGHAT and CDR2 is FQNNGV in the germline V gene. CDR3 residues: CASSLGTSGGHREQFF. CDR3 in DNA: TGTGCCAGCAGCCTAGGGACTAGCGGGGGCCATAGGGAGCAGTTCTTC.

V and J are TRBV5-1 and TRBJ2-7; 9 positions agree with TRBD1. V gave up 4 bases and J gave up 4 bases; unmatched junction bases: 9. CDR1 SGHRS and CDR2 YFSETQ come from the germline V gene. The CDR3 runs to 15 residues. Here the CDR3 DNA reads TGCGCCAGCAGCGGAAACCCGGGACAGGGATACGAGCAGTACTTC. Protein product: CASSGNPGQGYEQYF.

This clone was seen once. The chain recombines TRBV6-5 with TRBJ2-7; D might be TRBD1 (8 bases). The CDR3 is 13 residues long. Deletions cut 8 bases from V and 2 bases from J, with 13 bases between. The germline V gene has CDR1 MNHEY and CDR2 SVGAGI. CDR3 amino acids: CASLQGGPYEQYF. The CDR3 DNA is TGTGCCAGCCTACAGGGGGGGCCCTACGAGCAGTACTTC.

DNA for the CDR3: TGTGCCAGCAGCTTAAAGGGGCCCGGGGAGACCCAGTACTTC. Its protein product is CASSLKGPGETQYF. The J gene is TRBJ2-5, the V gene TRBV13; D is possibly TRBD1 (5 bases). Looked up from germline, CDR1 is PRHDT and CDR2 is FYEKMQ (reference sequence). V was clipped by 2 bases and J by 5 bases, with 12 bases between them. The CDR3 extends over 14 amino acids.

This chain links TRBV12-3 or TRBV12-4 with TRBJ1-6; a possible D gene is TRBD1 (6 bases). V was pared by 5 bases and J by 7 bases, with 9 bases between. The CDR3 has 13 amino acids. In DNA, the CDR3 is TGTGCCAGCAGTCCCACAGGGAATTCACCCCTCCACTTT. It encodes CASSPTGNSPLHF.

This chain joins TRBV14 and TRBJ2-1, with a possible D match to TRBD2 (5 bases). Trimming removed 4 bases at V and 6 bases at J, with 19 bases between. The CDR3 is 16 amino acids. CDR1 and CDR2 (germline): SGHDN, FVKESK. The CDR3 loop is CASSLGRGQWGNEQFF. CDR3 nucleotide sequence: TGTGCCAGCAGCCTGGGGAGAGGGCAGTGGGGCAATGAGCAGTTCTTC.

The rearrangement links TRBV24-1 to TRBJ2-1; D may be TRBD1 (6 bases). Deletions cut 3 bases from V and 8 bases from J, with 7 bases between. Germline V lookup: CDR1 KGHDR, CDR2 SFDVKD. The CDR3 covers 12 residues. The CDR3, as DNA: TGTGCCACCAGTGATCAGGGGCATGAGCAGTTCTTC. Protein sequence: CATSDQGHEQFF.

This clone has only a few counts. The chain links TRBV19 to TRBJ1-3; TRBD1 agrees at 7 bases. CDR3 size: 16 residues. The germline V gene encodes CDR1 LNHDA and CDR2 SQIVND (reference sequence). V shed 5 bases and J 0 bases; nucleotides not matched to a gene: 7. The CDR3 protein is CASSEETGRSGNTIYF. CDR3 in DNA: TGTGCCAGTAGTGAAGAGACAGGGCGCTCTGGAAACACCATATATTTT.

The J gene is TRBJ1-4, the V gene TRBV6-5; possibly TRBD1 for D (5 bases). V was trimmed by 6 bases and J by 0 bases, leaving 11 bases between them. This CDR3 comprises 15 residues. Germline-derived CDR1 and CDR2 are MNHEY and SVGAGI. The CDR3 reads CASRRGGATNEKLFF. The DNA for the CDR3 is TGTGCCAGCAGACGGGGGGGGGCAACTAATGAAAAACTGTTTTTT.

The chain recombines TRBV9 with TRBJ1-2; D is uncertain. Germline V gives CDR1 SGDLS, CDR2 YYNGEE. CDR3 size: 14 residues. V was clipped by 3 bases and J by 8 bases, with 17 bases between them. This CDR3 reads CASSASAVVLGYTF. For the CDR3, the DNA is TGTGCCAGCAGCGCCTCTGCGGTCGTATTAGGCTACACCTTC.

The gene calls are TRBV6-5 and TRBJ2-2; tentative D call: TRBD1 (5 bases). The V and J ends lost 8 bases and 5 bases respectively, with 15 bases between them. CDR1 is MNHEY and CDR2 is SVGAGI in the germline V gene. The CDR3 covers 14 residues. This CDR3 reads CASRQQGSTGELFF. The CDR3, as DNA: TGTGCCAGCCGCCAGCAGGGATCAACCGGGGAGCTGTTTTTT.

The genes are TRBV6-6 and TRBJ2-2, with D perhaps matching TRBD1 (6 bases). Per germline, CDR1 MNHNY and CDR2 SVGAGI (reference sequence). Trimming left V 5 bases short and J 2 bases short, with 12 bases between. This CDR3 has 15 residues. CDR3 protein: CASSPGQRNTGELFF. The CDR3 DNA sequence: TGTGCCAGCAGTCCCGGACAGCGAAACACCGGGGAGCTGTTTTTT.

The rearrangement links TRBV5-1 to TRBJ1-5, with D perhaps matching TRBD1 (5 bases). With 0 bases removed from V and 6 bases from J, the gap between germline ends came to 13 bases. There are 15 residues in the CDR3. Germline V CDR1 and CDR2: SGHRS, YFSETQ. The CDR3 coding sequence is TGCGCCAGCAGCTTGGGAGCAGGGTCGGGTCAGCCCCAGCATTTT. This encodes CASSLGAGSGQPQHF.